The 9 T cell receptor beta chains presented below share a single source sample, sequenced in a study of blood T cell repertoires in COVID-19. The method was immunoSEQ multiplex PCR; TCRdb's version includes in-frame clones alone and lacks a portion of them. The sample includes 100,000 to 150,000 clones, more than 75% seen only once; the top ten take less than 2%. The specimen sequenced was peripheral blood. The receptors originated from a human donor in a cohort sampled during active COVID-19.

V usage is TRBV6-5 and J usage is TRBJ2-7; no clear D gene. Deletions cut 2 bases from V and 3 bases from J, with 11 bases between. Germline V gene sequence: CDR1 MNHEY, CDR2 SVGAGI. This CDR3 contains 14 residues. The CDR3 spells CASSYLGTSYEQYF. DNA of the CDR3: TGTGCCAGCAGTTACCTGGGCACCAGCTACGAGCAGTACTTC.

This clone has just one count. The V call is TRBV15, the J call TRBJ2-3, with 12 bases fitting TRBD1. V lost 5 bases, J lost 4 bases, and 7 bases stayed unmatched. Germline-derived CDR1 and CDR2 are LNHNV and YYDKDF (reference sequence). This CDR3 comprises 16 residues. The CDR3 sequence: CATSASGTGGSDTQYF. DNA for the CDR3: TGTGCCACCAGCGCCTCCGGGACAGGGGGCTCAGATACGCAGTATTTT.

In this sample, this clone turned up once. The chain joins TRBV18 to TRBJ2-7; 11 nucleotides align to TRBD1. The CDR3 extends over 14 amino acids. In germline, CDR1 is KGHSH, CDR2 LQKENI. Trimming at V came to 4 bases and at J to 6 bases, leaving 5 bases not matched to a gene. The CDR3, as DNA: TGTGCCAGCTCACTAGGACAGGGGGCAAGCGAGCAGTACTTC. Its translation is CASSLGQGASEQYF.

V gene TRBV2 combines with J gene TRBJ2-2, with D possibly being TRBD1 (6 bases). Germline CDR1 is SNHLY and CDR2 is FYNNEI. The V end was cut by 1 base, the J end by 4 bases, with 7 bases between. The CDR3 sequence is 14 residues long. The CDR3 DNA is TGTGCCAGCAGTGAAGGCAGGGGCACCGGGGAGCTGTTTTTT. Translated: CASSEGRGTGELFF.

The rearrangement joins TRBV11-2 to TRBJ2-1; 8 bases are shared with TRBD2. Germline V gene sequence: CDR1 SGHAT, CDR2 FQNNGV. V shed 4 bases and J 7 bases; nucleotides not matched to a gene: 6. The CDR3 is 14 residues long. CDR3 sequence: CASSSRLAINEQFF. The CDR3 bases are TGTGCCAGCAGCTCCAGACTAGCGATAAATGAGCAGTTCTTC. Full variable domain (remainder filled in from reference TRBV11-2 and TRBJ2-1): EAGVAQSPRYKIIEKRQSVAFWCNPISGHATLYWYQQILGQGPKLLIQFQNNGVVDDSQLPKDRFSAERLKGVDSTLKIQPAKLEDSAVYLCASSSRLAINEQFFGPGTRLTVL.

This sequence joins TRBV2 and TRBJ1-5; 7 nucleotides line up with TRBD1. The CDR3 sequence is 14 residues long. V was pared by 2 bases and J by 7 bases, with 5 bases of the junction left unmatched. The germline V gene encodes CDR1 SNHLY and CDR2 FYNNEI. In DNA, the CDR3 is TGTGCCAGCAGTGAAAGGGGGCTGAACCAGCCCCAGCATTTT. Its translation is CASSERGLNQPQHF. Variable domain in full (rest from reference TRBV2 and TRBJ1-5): EPEVTQTPSHQVTQMGQEVILRCVPISNHLYFYWYRQILGQKVEFLVSFYNNEISEKSEIFDDQFSVERPDGSNFTLKIRSTKLEDSAMYFCASSERGLNQPQHFGDGTRLSIL.

CDR3 nucleotide sequence: TGTGCCAGCAGCTTAAGCCTAGCGGGGGGGTTTTACGAGCAGTACTTC. Its translation is CASSLSLAGGFYEQYF. This chain uses TRBV11-2 with TRBJ2-7; 12 positions agree with TRBD2. CDR1 and CDR2 (germline): SGHAT, FQNNGV. The CDR3 sequence is 16 residues long. V was clipped by 2 bases and J by 4 bases; unmatched bases: 6.

A single count supports this clone. The chain employs TRBV11-2 and TRBJ2-3; 9 nucleotides match TRBD1. V dropped 4 bases and J dropped 4; count of bases not matched to a gene: 6. This CDR3 is built from 15 residues. Germline V lookup: CDR1 SGHAT, CDR2 FQNNGV. CDR3 DNA sequence: TGTGCCAGCAGCTACGGACAGGGGAGGTCAGATACGCAGTATTTT. Translated, it gives CASSYGQGRSDTQYF.

This chain joins TRBV19 and TRBJ1-1; 8 bases are shared with TRBD1. The germline V gene encodes CDR1 LNHDA and CDR2 SQIVND (reference sequence). The V and J ends lost 5 bases and 0 bases, in that order; junction bases with no gene match: 5. There are 15 residues in the CDR3. The CDR3 protein is CASSPTGALNTEAFF. The CDR3 DNA is TGTGCCAGTAGTCCGACAGGGGCTTTGAACACTGAAGCTTTCTTT. Using reference TRBV19 and TRBJ1-1 for the parts outside the CDR3, the full variable domain is DGGITQSPKYLFRKEGQNVTLSCEQNLNHDAMYWYRQDPGQGLRLIYYSQIVNDFQKGDIAEGYSVSREKKESFPLTVTSAQKNPTAFYLCASSPTGALNTEAFFGQGTRLTVV.